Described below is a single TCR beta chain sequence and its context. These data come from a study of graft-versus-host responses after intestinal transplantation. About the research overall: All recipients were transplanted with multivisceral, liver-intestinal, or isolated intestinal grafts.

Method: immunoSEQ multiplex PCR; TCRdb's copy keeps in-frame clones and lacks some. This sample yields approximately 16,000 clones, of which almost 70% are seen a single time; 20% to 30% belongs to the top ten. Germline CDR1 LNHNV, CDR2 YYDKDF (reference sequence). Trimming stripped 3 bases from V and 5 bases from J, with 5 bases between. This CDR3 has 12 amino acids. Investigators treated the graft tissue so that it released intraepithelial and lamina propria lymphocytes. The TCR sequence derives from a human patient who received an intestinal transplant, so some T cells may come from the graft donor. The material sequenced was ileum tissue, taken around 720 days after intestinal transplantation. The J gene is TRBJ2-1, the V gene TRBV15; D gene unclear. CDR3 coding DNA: TGTGCCACCAGCAGTCAGCACAATGAGCAGTTCTTC. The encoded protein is CATSSQHNEQFF.